This T cell receptor beta chain was sequenced in a study of blood T cell repertoires in COVID-19. Study overall: Material from acute and convalescent COVID-19 was sourced from the United States, Italy and Spain. From T cells, B-cell-depleted T cells, or PBMCs came the material, which was cDNA or gDNA.

The CDR3 length is 16 residues. V gave up 0 bases and J gave up 7 bases; unmatched junction bases: 6. From germline, CDR1 is SGDLS and CDR2 YYNGEE. In the original analysis: The assay estimated nucleated cells by amplifying reference gene primers. The method was immunoSEQ multiplex PCR; TCRdb's version includes in-frame clones alone and lacks a portion of them. V and J calls and clone size follow that table, whereas D and trimming were derived from the DNA. This table has around 100,000 clones, roughly 90% appearing once. This clone showed up just once. The TCR was taken from a man between 50 and 59 years old with active COVID-19. The sequenced sample was peripheral blood. V gene TRBV9 combines with J gene TRBJ2-1; 11 bases agree with TRBD1. The CDR3 DNA follows: TGTGCCAGCAGCGTAGAAGGACAGGGGGCTCGGAATGAGCAGTTCTTC. It translates to CASSVEGQGARNEQFF.